The source of this T cell receptor beta chain is a study of molecular identifiers for immune sequencing clone quantification. MiXCR, run by TCRdb on the PCR reads, gives a single entry per CDR3 protein. Of over 600,000 distinct CDR3 sequences in the sample, approximately 20% are singletons; the top ten hold roughly 0.9%. This clonotype was picked up many times. This clonotype originated in a human donor in good health. Some libraries in this study had Jurkat cell RNA spiked in. Input material: naive CD8+ T cells from blood, with Jurkat cell RNA spiked in. The subset here: FACS-sorted CD8+CD4-CCR7+CD45RA+ naive T cells.

The CDR3 coding sequence is TGTGCCAGCAGCTTAGCGAGGGGCTTGGACACTGAAGCTTTCTTT. The encoded protein is CASSLARGLDTEAFF. The chain is built from TRBV7-9 and TRBJ1-1, with a weak D call TRBD1 (5 bases). Trimming took off 0 bases at V and 3 bases at J, with 11 bases between the two ends. The CDR3 is made up of 15 amino acids. CDR1 is SEHNR, CDR2 FQNEAQ, per germline (reference sequence).